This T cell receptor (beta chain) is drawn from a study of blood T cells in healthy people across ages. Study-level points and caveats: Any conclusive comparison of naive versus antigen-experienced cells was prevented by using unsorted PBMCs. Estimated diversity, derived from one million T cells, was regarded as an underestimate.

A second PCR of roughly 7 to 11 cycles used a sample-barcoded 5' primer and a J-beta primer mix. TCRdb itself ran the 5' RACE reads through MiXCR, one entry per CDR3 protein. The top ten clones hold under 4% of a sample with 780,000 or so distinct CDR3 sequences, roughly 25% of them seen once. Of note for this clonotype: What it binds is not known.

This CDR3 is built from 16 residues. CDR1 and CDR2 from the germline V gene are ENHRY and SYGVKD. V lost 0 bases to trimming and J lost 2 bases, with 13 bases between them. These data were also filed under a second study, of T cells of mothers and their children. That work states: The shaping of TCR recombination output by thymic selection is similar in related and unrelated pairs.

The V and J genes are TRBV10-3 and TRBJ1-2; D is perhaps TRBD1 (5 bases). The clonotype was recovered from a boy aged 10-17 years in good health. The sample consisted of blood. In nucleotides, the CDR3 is TGTGCCATCAGTGAGTCGGTTCAAAGGGGCAACTATGGCTACACCTTC. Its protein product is CAISESVQRGNYGYTF.